This TCR beta chain was retrieved from a study of blood T cell repertoires in COVID-19 (TCRdb year 2020). In terms of the full investigation: The collaborator samples originated in the United States, Italy and Spain and spanned the acute and convalescent phases of COVID-19. A freely available public database, intended as a resource for researchers studying the immune response to SARS-CoV-2, is where the repertoires were released. The prospective study material was composed of cDNA or gDNA derived from T cells, B-cell-depleted T cells, or PBMCs. A de-identified subject ID, COVID-19 status, age in years and sex were almost always included in the sample metadata. Where HLA class I and class II types were available, the types were taken from metadata supplied by the sample provider, not from assay-based typing. Samples were obtained from the ongoing ImmuneRACE study (first 160 participants) and from over 1,000 subjects provided by 6 global collaborators. Deeply sampled blood TCRbeta repertoires from subjects exposed to, actively infected with, or recovered from COVID-19 were included in the dataset.

Of note for this clone: This clone's antigen is unknown. Nothing much larger sits one base from this clone, and base qualities are not available.

Study-wide conclusions, independent of this receptor: The quantity of clinical and demographic metadata differed by source and by participant and was supplied without curation.

Whole blood was collected in K2EDTA tubes by collaborating institutions according to the institutions' own protocols. For TCRbeta analysis, collaborator samples were shipped as frozen whole blood, as isolated PBMCs, or as DNA extracted from either sample type. TCRbeta CDR3 regions were amplified from genomic DNA by means of the immunoSEQ Assay, a bias-controlled multiplex PCR. Per the source publication's procedure: Nucleated cell counts per sample were estimated from amplification of reference gene primers within the assay. Sequence reads were collapsed and filtered to measure the absolute abundance of every unique TCRbeta CDR3 rearrangement. For each sample, productive Simpson clonality was calculated by taking the square root of Simpson's diversity index across productive rearrangements. The clones in this table, taken by TCRdb from immuneACCESS, are in-frame only. Not every clone is retained; where verified, under half of the shortfall comes from an unresolved V gene, and the cause of the rest is unknown. Clone size and the V and J calls come from that table; the DNA yielded D and trimming. For this sample the table gives about 87,000 clones, of which around 86% were detected only once. The biggest ten clones account for 4.5% to 5.5% of the sample.

The TCR sequence derives from a man aged 40-50 years with acute or convalescent COVID-19. The sequenced sample was peripheral blood.

The nucleotides are TGTGCCAGCAGAGAGGGGGCTACAGATACGCAGTATTTT. Protein translation: CASREGATDTQYF. Recombination connected TRBV25-1 to TRBJ2-3, with 7 middle bases fitting TRBD1. Counted from cysteine to phenylalanine, this CDR3 has 13 amino acids. Only CDR3 DNA is held: 39 bases, read in frame from base 1. At the junction V is shortened by 6 bases and J by 3 bases; bases outside the gene matches: 3. In the germline V gene, CDR1 corresponds to MGHDK and CDR2 to SYGVNS.